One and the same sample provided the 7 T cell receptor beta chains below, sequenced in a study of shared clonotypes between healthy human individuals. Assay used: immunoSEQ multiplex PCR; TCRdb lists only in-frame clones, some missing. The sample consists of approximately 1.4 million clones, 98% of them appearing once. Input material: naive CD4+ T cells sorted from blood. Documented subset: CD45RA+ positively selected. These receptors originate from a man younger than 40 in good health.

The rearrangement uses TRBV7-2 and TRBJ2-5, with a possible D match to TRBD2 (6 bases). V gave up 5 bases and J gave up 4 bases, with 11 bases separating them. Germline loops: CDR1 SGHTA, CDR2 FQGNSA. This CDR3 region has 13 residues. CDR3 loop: CASSPGRPETQYF. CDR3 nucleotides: TGTGCCAGCAGCCCAGGGAGGCCAGAGACCCAGTACTTC.

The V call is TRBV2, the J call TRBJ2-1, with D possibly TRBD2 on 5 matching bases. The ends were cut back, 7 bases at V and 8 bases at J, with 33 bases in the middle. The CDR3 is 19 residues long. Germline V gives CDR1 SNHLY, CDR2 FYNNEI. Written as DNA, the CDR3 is TGTGCCAGCACGCTCTTGGGAAGGTTGGTCGGAAGTAGCGCGCATGAGCAGTTCTTC. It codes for CASTLLGRLVGSSAHEQFF.

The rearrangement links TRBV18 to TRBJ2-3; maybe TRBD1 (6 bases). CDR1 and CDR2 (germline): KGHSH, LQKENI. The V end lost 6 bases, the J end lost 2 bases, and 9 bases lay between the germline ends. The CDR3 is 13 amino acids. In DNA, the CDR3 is TGTGCCAGCTCGCTGGGACACACAGATACGCAGTATTTT. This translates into CASSLGHTDTQYF.

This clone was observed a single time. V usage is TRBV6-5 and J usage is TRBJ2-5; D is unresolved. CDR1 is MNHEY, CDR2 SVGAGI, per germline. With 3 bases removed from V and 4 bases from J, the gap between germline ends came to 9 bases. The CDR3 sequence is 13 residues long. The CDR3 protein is CASSYKQLETQYF. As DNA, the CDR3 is TGTGCCAGCAGTTATAAACAGCTAGAGACCCAGTACTTC.

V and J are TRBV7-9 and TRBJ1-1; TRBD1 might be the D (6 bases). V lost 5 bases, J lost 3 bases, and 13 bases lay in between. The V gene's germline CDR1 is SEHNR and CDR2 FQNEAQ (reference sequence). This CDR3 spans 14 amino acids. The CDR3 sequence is CASSTGQYHTEAFF. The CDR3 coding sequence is TGTGCCAGCAGCACAGGACAGTATCACACTGAAGCTTTCTTT.

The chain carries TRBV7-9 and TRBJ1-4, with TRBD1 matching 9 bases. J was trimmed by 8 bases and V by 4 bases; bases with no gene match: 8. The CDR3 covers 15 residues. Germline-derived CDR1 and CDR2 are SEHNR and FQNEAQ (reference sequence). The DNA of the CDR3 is TGTGCCAGCAGCTACACAGGGGGCGCCGAGGAAAAACTGTTTTTT. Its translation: CASSYTGGAEEKLFF.

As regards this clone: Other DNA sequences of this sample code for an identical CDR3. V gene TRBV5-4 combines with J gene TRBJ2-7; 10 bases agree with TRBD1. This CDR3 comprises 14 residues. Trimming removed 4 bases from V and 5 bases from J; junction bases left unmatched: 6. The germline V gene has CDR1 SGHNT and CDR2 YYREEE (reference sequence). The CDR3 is CASSRGQGRHEQYF. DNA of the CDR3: TGTGCCAGCAGCCGGGGACAGGGGAGGCACGAGCAGTACTTC. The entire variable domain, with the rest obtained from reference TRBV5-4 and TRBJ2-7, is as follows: ETGVTQSPTHLIKTRGQQVTLRCSSQSGHNTVSWYQQALGQGPQFIFQYYREEENGRGNFPPRFSGLQFPNYSSELNVNALELDDSALYLCASSRGQGRHEQYFGPGTRLTVT.